These 29 T cell receptor beta chains were sequenced from one sample in a study of CD8 T cells in ankylosing spondylitis. TCRdb reprocessed the 5' RACE reads via MiXCR and lists one record per CDR3 protein. The sample holds about 250,000 distinct CDR3 sequences, roughly 32% seen once. The sequenced sample was blood, either unsorted or a sorted T cell fraction (not recorded which). The source is a male donor with ankylosing spondylitis or in good health (not recorded which).

This rearrangement joins TRBV5-1 to TRBJ1-1, with a weak D call TRBD1 (6 bases). The CDR3 sequence is 15 residues long. CDR1 SGHRS and CDR2 YFSETQ come from the germline V gene. Trimming stripped 0 bases from V and 10 bases from J, with 19 bases between. For the CDR3, the DNA is TGCGCCAGCAGCTTGGATGGGGGGCGCCCCTCGCTAGCTTTCTTT. Amino acids: CASSLDGGRPSLAFF.

This clonotype was seen only a few times. CDR3 amino acids: CSVAQAGGRETQYF. In DNA form, the CDR3 reads TGCAGCGTTGCCCAGGCAGGGGGCCGGGAGACCCAGTACTTC. The rearrangement joins TRBV29-1 to TRBJ2-5; 8 bases are shared with TRBD1. Germline V gene data show CDR1 as SQVTM and CDR2 as ANQGSEA. After removal of 4 bases from V and 5 bases from J, the junction contained 9 bases not matched to a gene. The CDR3 totals 14 residues.

V gene TRBV20-1 combines with J gene TRBJ2-7; 7 bases are a match to TRBD1. From germline, CDR1 is DFQATT and CDR2 SNEGSKA (reference sequence). The CDR3 is made up of 14 amino acids. Trimming cost V 0 bases and J 5 bases; bases outside gene matches: 7. The CDR3 loop reads CSARDPQGRNEQYF. CDR3 sequence (DNA): TGCAGTGCTAGAGACCCACAGGGGCGCAACGAGCAGTACTTC.

Note on this clonotype: A much larger clone is a single base away; this may be a read error. The V and J genes are TRBV12-3 or TRBV12-4 and TRBJ2-3; 9 bases are shared with TRBD2. The CDR3 consists of 14 residues. With V trimmed by 6 bases and J by 2 bases, 3 bases remained unmatched. CDR3 sequence: CASRGGGATDTQYF. The CDR3 nucleotides are TGTGCCAGCAGAGGCGGGGGGGCCACAGATACGCAGTATTTT.

This clonotype was recorded once. The germline gene is not matched at one end of the junction; a read error may be the cause. The chain carries TRBV5-8 and TRBJ1-1, with D possibly being TRBD1 (6 bases). Germline CDR1 and CDR2: SGHTS and YDEGEE. CDR3 size: 10 residues. CDR3 sequence reads: CASSQGGERF. The CDR3 DNA sequence: TGTGCCAGCAGCCAAGGGGGGGAGCGTTTC.

The chain couples TRBV29-1 to TRBJ2-3; a possible D gene is TRBD2 (5 bases). There are 15 residues in the CDR3. Germline CDR1 reads SQVTM; CDR2 reads ANQGSEA. Trimming cost V 7 bases and J 6 bases, with 23 bases left between them. CDR3 amino acids: CSASQPSEGTDTQYF. The CDR3 DNA sequence: TGCAGCGCCAGCCAGCCTAGTGAGGGTACCGATACGCAGTATTTT.

This clonotype was found a few times. The rearrangement uses TRBV27 and TRBJ2-1, with 14 bases matching TRBD2. Germline-derived CDR1 and CDR2 are MNHEY and SMNVEV (reference sequence). Trimming at V came to 5 bases and at J to 9 bases, leaving 6 bases not matched to a gene. The CDR3 totals 15 residues. CDR3 in amino acids: CASSLTSGGASEQFF. The CDR3, as DNA: TGTGCCAGCAGTCTGACTAGCGGGGGGGCGAGTGAGCAGTTCTTC.

This clonotype was seen a handful of times. The chain couples TRBV6-1 to TRBJ2-1, with D tentatively TRBD1 (6 bases). The V end lost 2 bases, the J end lost 8 bases, and 19 bases lay between the germline ends. There are 16 residues in the CDR3. Germline CDR1 and CDR2: MNHNS and SASEGT. CDR3 amino acids: CASSERGTLGIDEQFF. In nucleotides, the CDR3 is TGTGCCAGCAGTGAAAGGGGGACACTAGGGATCGATGAGCAGTTCTTC.

This chain uses TRBV9 with TRBJ2-4, with D possibly being TRBD1 (7 bases). V gave up 7 bases and J gave up 0 bases, with 11 bases separating them. CDR3 length equals 14 residues. CDR1 SGDLS and CDR2 YYNGEE come from the germline V gene. The CDR3 coding sequence is TGTGCCAGCGGAGGGGGCACAGCCAAAAACATTCAGTACTTC. It specifies CASGGGTAKNIQYF.

This sequence joins TRBV12-3 or TRBV12-4 and TRBJ1-2; the match to TRBD1 covers 7 bases. The CDR3 extends over 13 amino acids. J lost 4 bases, V lost 6 bases, and 5 bases had no gene match. The CDR3 loop reads CASRRQGTYGYTF. The CDR3 coding sequence is TGTGCCAGCAGGCGACAGGGTACCTATGGCTACACCTTC.

The chain employs TRBV10-2 and TRBJ2-1, with 9 bases that match TRBD2. This CDR3 is built from 14 residues. CDR1 and CDR2 from the germline V gene are WSHSY and SAAADI. V gave up 6 bases and J gave up 6 bases; unmatched junction bases: 6. CDR3 in DNA: TGCGCCAGCAGGGGTAGCGGGGGACTCAATGAGCAGTTCTTC. Protein product: CASRGSGGLNEQFF.

This clonotype was counted between two and nine times. The chain combines TRBV12-3 or TRBV12-4 with TRBJ1-2, with a tentative D call TRBD1 (6 bases). The ends were cut back, 7 bases at V and 4 bases at J, with 19 bases in the middle. The CDR3 sequence is 15 residues long. The DNA of the CDR3 is TGTGCCAGCACTCCGGACAGTCAAAAGGGCTATGGCTACACCTTC. Amino acid sequence: CASTPDSQKGYGYTF.

The chain carries TRBV29-1 and TRBJ2-3; 10 positions agree with TRBD2. CDR1 is SQVTM, CDR2 ANQGSEA, per germline. The CDR3 loop spans 14 amino acids. Trimming at V came to 4 bases and at J to 1 base, leaving 2 bases not matched to a gene. The CDR3 region has the DNA TGCAGCGTTGGGACTAGCGGACGCACAGATACGCAGTATTTT. Its translation: CSVGTSGRTDTQYF.

This clonotype was picked up a small number of times. The chain has TRBV12-3 or TRBV12-4 and TRBJ2-2; 13 nucleotides align to TRBD2. The CDR3 length is 16 residues. After removal of 5 bases from V and 4 bases from J, the junction contained 4 bases not matched to a gene. CDR3 DNA: TGTGCCAGCAGTGGGGGACTAGCGGGACCCACCGGGGAGCTGTTTTTT. It codes for CASSGGLAGPTGELFF.

The genes are TRBV5-1 and TRBJ1-4; D not certain. This CDR3 is 14 amino acids long. V lost 4 bases to trimming and J lost 0 bases, with 7 bases between them. Germline V gene data show CDR1 as SGHRS and CDR2 as YFSETQ. The DNA of the CDR3 is TGCGCCAGCAGCGAGACTACAACTAATGAAAAACTGTTTTTT. Protein product: CASSETTTNEKLFF. Full variable domain (remainder filled in from reference TRBV5-1 and TRBJ1-4): KAGVTQTPRYLIKTRGQQVTLSCSPISGHRSVSWYQQTPGQGLQFLFEYFSETQRNKGNFPGRFSGRQFSNSRSEMNVSTLELGDSALYLCASSETTTNEKLFFGSGTQLSVL.

The gene calls are TRBV30 and TRBJ1-1; no firm D call. Per the germline V gene, CDR1 is GTSNPN and CDR2 is SVGIG (reference sequence). V gave up 1 base and J gave up 11 bases, with 8 bases separating them. This CDR3 contains 10 residues. The CDR3 coding sequence is TGTGCCTGGAGTGCAACGGTGGCTTTCTTT. Protein product: CAWSATVAFF. Supplemented by reference TRBV30 and TRBJ1-1, the full variable domain reads SQTIHQWPATLVQPVGSPLSLECTVEGTSNPNLYWYRQAAGRGLQLLFYSVGIGQISSEVPQNLSASRPQDRQFILSSKKLLLSDSGFYLCAWSATVAFFGQGTRLTVV.

J is TRBJ2-3 and V is TRBV5-1, with D possibly being TRBD2 (6 bases). V lost 0 bases and J 4 bases, leaving 9 bases between the germline ends. From germline, CDR1 is SGHRS and CDR2 YFSETQ. This CDR3 is built from 14 residues. CDR3 loop: CASSLGGIADTQYF. CDR3 bases: TGCGCCAGCAGCTTGGGCGGGATTGCAGATACGCAGTATTTT.

This sequence joins TRBV7-9 and TRBJ2-1; D is tentatively TRBD1 or TRBD2 (5 bases each). V lost 3 bases and J lost 1, with 10 bases in between. Germline values: CDR1 SEHNR, CDR2 FQNEAQ (reference sequence). The CDR3 is made up of 15 amino acids. CDR3 DNA: TGTGCCAGCAGCTTTACGGGGCCTTCCTACAATGAGCAGTTCTTC. Protein: CASSFTGPSYNEQFF.

This rearrangement joins TRBV5-1 to TRBJ2-1, with 15 bases that match TRBD2. The trim removed 4 bases at V and 9 bases at J, leaving 11 bases unmatched. This CDR3 contains 17 residues. Germline CDR1 is SGHRS and CDR2 is YFSETQ. CDR3 protein: CASSLTGTSGGRGEQFF. CDR3 nucleotide sequence: TGCGCCAGCAGCCTCACCGGGACTAGCGGGGGGCGGGGTGAGCAGTTCTTC.

This clonotype was seen only a few times. The V and J genes are TRBV20-1 and TRBJ1-5; a weak D match, TRBD1 (5 bases). Per the germline V gene, CDR1 is DFQATT and CDR2 is SNEGSKA (reference sequence). V lost 8 bases, J lost 2 bases, and 13 bases lay in between. The CDR3 runs to 13 residues. The CDR3 nucleotides read TGCAGTCTCGCGGGGACCGGCAATCAGCCCCAGCATTTT. This translates into CSLAGTGNQPQHF.

This clonotype has only a few counts. V is TRBV6-1 and J is TRBJ1-1, with D perhaps TRBD1 (5 bases). Germline CDR1 MNHNS, CDR2 SASEGT. The CDR3 runs 16 residues. V was shortened by 5 bases and J by 1 base, with 17 bases between the two germline ends. The CDR3 region is CASSPPSGRGNTEAFF. The CDR3 DNA is TGTGCCAGCAGTCCCCCTTCGGGGAGGGGGAACACTGAAGCTTTCTTT.

This sequence joins TRBV20-1 and TRBJ1-3, with D maybe TRBD1 (5 bases). This CDR3 is built from 13 residues. Germline CDR1 is DFQATT and CDR2 is SNEGSKA (reference sequence). V was cut by 1 base and J by 7 bases, with 11 bases left in between. The CDR3 DNA reads as TGCAGTGCTAGAGTCCCAGGGAGGAACACCATATATTTT. Translating it yields CSARVPGRNTIYF.

The chain links TRBV10-3 to TRBJ1-2; no definite D call. This CDR3 is built from 15 residues. V was trimmed by 0 bases and J by 2 bases, leaving 10 bases between them. Germline V gene sequence: CDR1 ENHRY, CDR2 SYGVKD. CDR3 in DNA: TGTGCCATCAGTGAGTCCGACGGACCGAACTATGGCTACACCTTC. Translated: CAISESDGPNYGYTF.

This clonotype has more than one count but fewer than ten. The chain has TRBV7-9 and TRBJ2-7, with 7 positions matching TRBD1. The germline V gene encodes CDR1 SEHNR and CDR2 FQNEAQ (reference sequence). J was trimmed by 4 bases and V by 5 bases; bases with no gene match: 8. The CDR3 runs to 14 residues. The CDR3 DNA sequence: TGTGCCAGCAGCAACCCTGACAGGGCGTACGAGCAGTACTTC. It encodes CASSNPDRAYEQYF.

This clonotype has more than one count but fewer than ten. The chain carries TRBV20-1 and TRBJ2-3; the match to TRBD1 covers 7 bases. Germline V gene sequence: CDR1 DFQATT, CDR2 SNEGSKA (reference sequence). The CDR3 runs 12 residues. The ends lost 6 bases at V and 11 bases at J; junction bases unmatched: 11. CDR3 residues: CSAQRTGAQQYF. CDR3 DNA: TGCAGTGCACAAAGAACAGGGGCCCAGCAGTATTTT.

The CDR3 DNA is TGTGCCTGGAACAGGGGTAGCAATCAGCCCCAGCATTTT. Amino acid sequence: CAWNRGSNQPQHF. This chain connects TRBV30 to TRBJ1-5; 7 bases map to TRBD1. V dropped 4 bases and J dropped 0; count of bases not matched to a gene: 0. The length of the CDR3 is 13 residues. CDR1 is GTSNPN, CDR2 SVGIG, per germline (reference sequence). The whole variable domain, remainder taken from reference TRBV30 and TRBJ1-5, is SQTIHQWPATLVQPVGSPLSLECTVEGTSNPNLYWYRQAAGRGLQLLFYSVGIGQISSEVPQNLSASRPQDRQFILSSKKLLLSDSGFYLCAWNRGSNQPQHFGDGTRLSIL.

This clonotype was seen once. The chain joins TRBV28 to TRBJ2-1; 7 bases align to TRBD2. The CDR3 covers 15 residues. V dropped 3 bases and J dropped 7; count of bases not matched to a gene: 9. Germline CDR1 MDHEN, CDR2 SYDVKM. This CDR3 reads CASSLGRGWGNEQFF. The DNA of the CDR3 is TGTGCCAGCAGTTTGGGGCGGGGGTGGGGGAATGAGCAGTTCTTC.

This clonotype showed up just a few times. The chain couples TRBV11-2 to TRBJ2-1; the match to TRBD2 covers 12 bases. V trimming: 5 bases; J trimming: 2 bases; junction bases outside the gene matches: 13. Germline CDR1 and CDR2: SGHAT and FQNNGV. CDR3 length equals 19 residues. CDR3 sequence (DNA): TGTGCCAGCAGCCAGGGACTAGCGGGCCCTGAAAGCCCCTACAATGAGCAGTTCTTC. Protein: CASSQGLAGPESPYNEQFF.

This rearrangement joins TRBV5-1 to TRBJ2-5; D might be TRBD2 (6 bases). The CDR3 runs to 16 residues. CDR1 and CDR2 (germline): SGHRS, YFSETQ. The ends were cut back, 0 bases at V and 1 base at J, with 13 bases in the middle. CDR3 sequence: CASSLGRRGAQETQYF. DNA of the CDR3: TGCGCCAGCAGCTTGGGACGGCGGGGAGCCCAAGAGACCCAGTACTTC.